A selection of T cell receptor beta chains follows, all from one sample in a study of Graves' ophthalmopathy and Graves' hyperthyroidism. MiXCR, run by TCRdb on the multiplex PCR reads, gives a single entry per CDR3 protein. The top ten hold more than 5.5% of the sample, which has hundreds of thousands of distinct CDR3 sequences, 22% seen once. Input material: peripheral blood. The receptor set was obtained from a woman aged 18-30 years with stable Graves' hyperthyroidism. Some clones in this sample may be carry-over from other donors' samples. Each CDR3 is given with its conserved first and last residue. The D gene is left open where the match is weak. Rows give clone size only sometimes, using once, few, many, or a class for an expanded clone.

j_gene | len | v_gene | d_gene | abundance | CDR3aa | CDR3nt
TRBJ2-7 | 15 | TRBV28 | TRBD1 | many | CASSLGGQGAKEQYF | TGTGCCAGCAGTTTGGGCGGACAGGGGGCAAAGGAGCAGTACTTC
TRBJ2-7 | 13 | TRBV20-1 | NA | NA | CSLPLRDTYEQYF | TGCAGTCTACCACTTCGGGATACCTACGAGCAGTACTTC
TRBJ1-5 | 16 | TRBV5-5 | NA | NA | CASSLGGGLVHQPQHF | TGTGCCAGCAGCTTGGGCGGGGGACTTGTTCATCAGCCCCAGCATTTT
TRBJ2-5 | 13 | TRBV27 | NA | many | CASSLGRTRAQYF | TGTGCCAGCAGTTTAGGGCGGACCAGGGCCCAGTACTTC
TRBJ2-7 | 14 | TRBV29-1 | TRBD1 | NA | CSAAGTDSSYEQYF | TGCAGCGCGGCCGGGACAGATAGCTCCTACGAGCAGTACTTC
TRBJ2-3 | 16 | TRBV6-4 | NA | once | CASSDTGTPPTDTQYF | TGTGCCAGCAGTGACACCGGGACTCCCCCCACAGATACGCAGTATTTT
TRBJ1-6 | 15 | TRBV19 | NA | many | CASSISARLDSPLHF | TGTGCCAGTAGTATCTCCGCCCGGCTGGATTCACCCCTCCACTTT
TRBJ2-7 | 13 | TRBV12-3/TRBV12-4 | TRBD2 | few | CASSRGLNYEQYF | TGTGCCAGCAGTCGGGGACTAAACTACGAGCAGTACTTC
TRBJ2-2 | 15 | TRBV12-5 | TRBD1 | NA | CASKTGQAYTGELFF | TGTGCTAGCAAGACGGGACAGGCCTACACCGGGGAGCTGTTTTTT
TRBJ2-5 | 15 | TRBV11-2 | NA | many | CASSLVMTKQETQYF | TGTGCCAGCAGCTTAGTAATGACTAAACAAGAGACCCAGTACTTC
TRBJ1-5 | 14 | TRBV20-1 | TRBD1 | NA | CSARGQGAFEPQHF | TGCAGTGCTAGAGGTCAGGGGGCTTTTGAGCCCCAGCATTTT
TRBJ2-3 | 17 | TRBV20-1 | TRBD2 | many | CSARPTTSGSYSDTQYF | TGCAGTGCTAGACCCACCACTAGCGGGAGTTACTCAGATACGCAGTATTTT
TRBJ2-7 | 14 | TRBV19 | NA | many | CASSIEHSFYEQYF | TGTGCCAGTAGTATAGAGCACAGTTTCTACGAGCAGTACTTC
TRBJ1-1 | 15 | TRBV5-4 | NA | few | CASSLGQAEGTEAFF | TGTGCCAGCAGCTTGGGACAGGCTGAGGGGACTGAAGCTTTCTTT
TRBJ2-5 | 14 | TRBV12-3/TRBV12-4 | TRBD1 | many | CASSNTGAGETQYF | TGTGCCAGCAGCAACACAGGGGCCGGAGAGACCCAGTACTTC
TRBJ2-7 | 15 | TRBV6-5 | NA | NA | CASSYSPGRSYEQYF | TGTGCCAGCAGTTACTCGCCAGGACGCTCCTACGAGCAGTACTTC
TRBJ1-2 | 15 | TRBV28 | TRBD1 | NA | CASSLGTGELYGYTF | TGTGCCAGCAGTCTCGGGACAGGGGAACTCTATGGCTACACCTTC
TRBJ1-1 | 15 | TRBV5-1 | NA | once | CASSLEGQHYTEAFF | TGCGCCAGCAGCTTGGAAGGTCAACATTACACTGAAGCTTTCTTT
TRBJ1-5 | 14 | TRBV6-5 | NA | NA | CASSYERGAQPQHF | TGTGCCAGCAGTTACGAGAGGGGGGCTCAGCCCCAGCATTTT
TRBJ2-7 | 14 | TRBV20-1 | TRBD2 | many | CSAARLADYTEQYF | TGCAGTGCTGCTCGACTAGCGGACTATACGGAGCAGTACTTC
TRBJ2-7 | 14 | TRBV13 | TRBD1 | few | CASSPSQGAYEQYF | TGTGCCAGCAGCCCCTCCCAGGGGGCCTACGAGCAGTACTTC
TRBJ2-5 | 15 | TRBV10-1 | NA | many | CASSRAADSQETQYF | TGCGCCAGCAGCCGGGCTGCGGACAGCCAAGAGACCCAGTACTTC
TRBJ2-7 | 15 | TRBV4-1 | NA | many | CASSQEGAVSYEQYF | TGCGCCAGCAGCCAAGAGGGGGCAGTCTCCTACGAGCAGTACTTC
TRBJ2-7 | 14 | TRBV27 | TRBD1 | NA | CAVGGQGLRYEQYF | TGTGCCGTCGGAGGACAGGGTTTGAGGTACGAGCAGTACTTC
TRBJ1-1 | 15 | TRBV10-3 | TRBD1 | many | CAISVQGAANTEAFF | TGTGCCATCAGTGTACAGGGGGCGGCGAACACTGAAGCTTTCTTT
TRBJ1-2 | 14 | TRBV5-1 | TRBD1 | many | CASSDQGDGYGYTF | TGCGCCAGCAGCGACCAGGGGGATGGCTATGGCTACACCTTC
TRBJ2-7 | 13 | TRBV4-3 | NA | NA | CASSRRTYYEQYF | TGCGCCAGCAGTCGGAGAACCTACTACGAGCAGTACTTC
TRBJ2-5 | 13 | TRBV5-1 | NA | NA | CASRRDNKETQYF | TGCGCCAGCAGACGTGACAACAAAGAGACCCAGTACTTC
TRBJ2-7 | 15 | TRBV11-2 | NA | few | CASSFRGIRTYEQYF | TGTGCCAGCAGCTTTCGGGGGATCCGGACCTACGAGCAGTACTTC
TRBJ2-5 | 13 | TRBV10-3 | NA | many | CAISAREQETQYF | TGTGCCATCAGTGCCAGGGAGCAAGAGACCCAGTACTTC
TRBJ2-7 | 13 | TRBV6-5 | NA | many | CASSYRLEYEQYF | TGTGCCAGCAGTTATAGACTAGAATACGAGCAGTACTTC
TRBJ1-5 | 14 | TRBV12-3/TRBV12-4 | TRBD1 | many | CASSFGQGAPTQHF | TGTGCCAGCAGTTTCGGGCAGGGGGCCCCAACCCAGCATTTT
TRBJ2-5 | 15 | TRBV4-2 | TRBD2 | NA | CASSQGGRAEETQYF | TGTGCCAGCAGCCAGGGCGGGAGGGCCGAGGAGACCCAGTACTTC
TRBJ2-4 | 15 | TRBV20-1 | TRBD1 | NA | CSAIRTGLAKNIQYF | TGCAGTGCAATCCGGACAGGCTTAGCCAAAAACATTCAGTACTTC
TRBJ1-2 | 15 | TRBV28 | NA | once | CASSSIISGNYGYTF | TGTGCCAGCAGTTCAATAATAAGCGGGAACTATGGCTACACCTTC
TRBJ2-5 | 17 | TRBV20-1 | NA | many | CSARTLLAVKSQETQYF | TGCAGTGCTAGAACTCTATTGGCAGTCAAATCCCAAGAGACCCAGTACTTC
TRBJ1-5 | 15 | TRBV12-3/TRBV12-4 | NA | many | CASTPGGGYNQPQHF | TGTGCCAGCACTCCCGGGGGGGGATACAATCAGCCCCAGCATTTT
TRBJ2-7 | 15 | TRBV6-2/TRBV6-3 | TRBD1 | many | CASRPGQGRIYEQYF | TGTGCCAGCAGACCCGGACAGGGCCGAATCTACGAGCAGTACTTC
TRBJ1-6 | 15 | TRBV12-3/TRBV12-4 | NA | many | CASSSHREFNSPLHF | TGTGCCAGCAGCTCCCACAGGGAGTTTAATTCACCCCTCCACTTT
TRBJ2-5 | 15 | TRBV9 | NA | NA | CASSPSGTPEGTQYF | TGTGCCAGCAGCCCCTCCGGGACCCCTGAGGGGACCCAGTACTTC
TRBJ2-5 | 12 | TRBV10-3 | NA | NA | CATQRGEETQYF | TGTGCCACCCAGAGGGGTGAAGAGACCCAGTACTTC
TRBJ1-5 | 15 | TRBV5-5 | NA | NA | CASSLRQGEYQPQHF | TGTGCCAGCAGCTTGCGGCAGGGTGAATATCAGCCCCAGCATTTT
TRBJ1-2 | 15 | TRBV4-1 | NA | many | CASSQVPHLNYGYTF | TGCGCCAGCAGCCAAGTCCCCCATCTTAACTATGGCTACACCTTC
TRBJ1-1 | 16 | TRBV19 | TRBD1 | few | CASMLRDRDLYTEAFF | TGTGCCAGTATGCTCCGGGACAGGGACTTGTACACTGAAGCTTTCTTT